Shown below are 31 T cell receptor beta chains from a single sample sequenced in a study of control samples from healthy donors and cancer patients. Repertoires were generated with immunoSEQ multiplex PCR, while TCRdb's copy carries only in-frame clones and drops some. Altogether more than 75,000 clones are present, approximately 84% being singletons, with the ten largest covering under 40%. The sample comprised PBMCs. The receptors derive from a man aged 65-85 years with lung cancer.

J is TRBJ1-5 and V is TRBV7-2; D possibly corresponds to TRBD1 (5 bases). CDR1 is SGHTA, CDR2 FQGNSA, per germline. The ends were cut back, 3 bases at V and 7 bases at J, with 10 bases in the middle. The CDR3 contains 13 residues. CDR3 bases: TGTGCCAGCAGCTTTAACCGGGGGCAGCCCCAGCATTTT. Translating gives CASSFNRGQPQHF. Together with reference TRBV7-2 and TRBJ1-5, the CDR3 gives the full variable domain: GAGVSQSPSNKVTEKGKDVELRCDPISGHTALYWYRQSLGQGLEFLIYFQGNSAPDKSGLPSDRFSAERTGGSVSTLTIQRTQQEDSAVYLCASSFNRGQPQHFGDGTRLSIL.

This chain connects TRBV27 to TRBJ1-1; D might be TRBD1 (5 bases). Germline V gene lookup returns CDR1 MNHEY and CDR2 SMNVEV (reference sequence). The length of the CDR3 is 13 residues. Trimming shortened V by 8 bases and J by 5 bases, and 15 bases separated the two germline ends. The CDR3 coding sequence is TGTGCCAGCCGGACAAGGTTGGGGACTGAAGCTTTCTTT. This translates into CASRTRLGTEAFF.

The chain is built from TRBV19 and TRBJ1-1; D is possibly TRBD1 (5 bases). Germline V gene data show CDR1 as LNHDA and CDR2 as SQIVND (reference sequence). Trimming stripped 4 bases from V and 1 base from J, with 10 bases between. CDR3 length equals 14 residues. CDR3 coding DNA: TGTGCCAGTAGTACCCTTCAGGGGAACACTGAAGCTTTCTTT. Encoded protein: CASSTLQGNTEAFF.

The chain links TRBV10-3 to TRBJ2-3; D is ambiguous. Germline loops: CDR1 ENHRY, CDR2 SYGVKD. The V end was cut by 0 bases, the J end by 6 bases, with 13 bases between. There are 15 residues in the CDR3. CDR3 nucleotide sequence: TGTGCCATCAGTGAGTCTGGGGAAGGATACGATACGCAGTATTTT. It codes for CAISESGEGYDTQYF.

In the case of this clone: The junction departs from germline at one end; a sequencing error may be responsible. CDR3 nucleotide sequence: TGTGCCAGCAGTTATGGGTACGGGCAGTACTTC. This encodes CASSYGYGQYF. The V call is TRBV6-5, the J call TRBJ2-7; unclear D gene. CDR1 and CDR2 (germline): MNHEY, SVGAGI. CDR3 length: 11 amino acids.

The chain links TRBV6-5 to TRBJ2-2; D gene ambiguous. The CDR3 extends over 15 amino acids. From germline, CDR1 is MNHEY and CDR2 SVGAGI. Trimming left V 0 bases short and J 1 base short, with 6 bases between. This CDR3 is CASSYSDGNTGELFF. The CDR3 DNA reads as TGTGCCAGCAGTTACTCGGACGGGAACACCGGGGAGCTGTTTTTT.

The gene calls are TRBV6-5 and TRBJ2-2; TRBD2 might be the D (6 bases). Trimming shortened V by 9 bases and J by 3 bases, and 11 bases separated the two germline ends. CDR1 is MNHEY, CDR2 SVGAGI, per germline. The CDR3 extends over 13 amino acids. The CDR3 spells CASSREYTGELFF. As DNA, the CDR3 is TGTGCCAGTTCCCGGGAGTACACCGGGGAGCTGTTTTTT.

Regarding this clone: This same CDR3 is encoded by further DNA sequences in the sample. The CDR3 spells CASSFGRGNQPQHF. Written as DNA, the CDR3 is TGTGCCAGCAGTTTCGGCAGGGGCAATCAGCCCCAGCATTTT. The chain couples TRBV27 to TRBJ1-5, with a weak D call TRBD1 (5 bases). The CDR3 is 14 amino acids. V lost 3 bases and J lost 2, with 8 bases in between. Germline CDR1 is MNHEY and CDR2 is SMNVEV (reference sequence).

CDR3 protein: CASSLLLTPNTEAFF. The CDR3 coding sequence is TGTGCCAGCAGCCTACTCTTGACACCGAACACTGAAGCTTTCTTT. The J gene is TRBJ1-1, the V gene TRBV5-4; unclear D gene. The germline V gene encodes CDR1 SGHNT and CDR2 YYREEE (reference sequence). Trimming cost V 4 bases and J 1 base, with 14 bases left between them. CDR3 length: 15 amino acids.

The V call is TRBV6-5, the J call TRBJ1-2; D is possibly TRBD1 (6 bases). The CDR3 is made up of 15 amino acids. CDR1 is MNHEY and CDR2 is SVGAGI in the germline V gene. Trimming removed 4 bases at V and 3 bases at J, with 15 bases between. In DNA, the CDR3 is TGTGCCAGCAGTTCTGGGGGCGGATACTACTATGGCTACACCTTC. It specifies CASSSGGGYYYGYTF.

The chain recombines TRBV7-3 with TRBJ1-3; no reliable D call. V was clipped by 1 base and J by 2 bases, with 9 bases between them. The CDR3 is 15 residues long. Germline V gene lookup returns CDR1 SGHTA and CDR2 FQGTGA. The CDR3 bases are TGTGCCAGCAGCTTAAATGCTGGGACTGGAAACACCATATATTTT. This encodes CASSLNAGTGNTIYF.

The chain carries TRBV28 and TRBJ1-5, with a weak D call TRBD1 (5 bases). V lost 3 bases and J lost 2, with 14 bases in between. Germline loops: CDR1 MDHEN, CDR2 SYDVKM. The CDR3 runs to 16 residues. The CDR3 bases are TGTGCCAGCAGTTTGTACGTCGGGGCCGGCAATCAGCCCCAGCATTTT. Translating it yields CASSLYVGAGNQPQHF.

The table lists this clone with a few counts. The rearrangement links TRBV12-5 to TRBJ1-4, with a tentative D call TRBD1 (5 bases). Germline CDR1 and CDR2: LGHNT and FRNRAP. The CDR3 contains 15 residues. V was cut by 7 bases and J by 3 bases, with 15 bases left in between. Here the CDR3 reads CASVNGGGSNEKLFF. The CDR3 nucleotides are TGTGCTAGTGTTAACGGTGGGGGGTCTAATGAAAAACTGTTTTTT.

The chain is built from TRBV2 and TRBJ2-7, with 7 bases that match TRBD2. Per the germline V gene, CDR1 is SNHLY and CDR2 is FYNNEI. The V segment lost 3 bases and the J segment 0 bases; nucleotides outside the gene matches: 5. CDR3 size: 15 residues. The CDR3 loop reads CASSEGGGYSYEQYF. The CDR3 bases are TGTGCCAGCAGTGAGGGGGGGGGTTACTCCTACGAGCAGTACTTC. The whole variable domain, remainder taken from reference TRBV2 and TRBJ2-7, is EPEVTQTPSHQVTQMGQEVILRCVPISNHLYFYWYRQILGQKVEFLVSFYNNEISEKSEIFDDQFSVERPDGSNFTLKIRSTKLEDSAMYFCASSEGGGYSYEQYFGPGTRLTVT.

This sequence joins TRBV24-1 and TRBJ2-3; D possibly corresponds to TRBD1 (6 bases). The V gene's germline CDR1 is KGHDR and CDR2 SFDVKD. The CDR3 runs 15 residues. Trimming removed 3 bases from V and 4 bases from J, with 13 bases in between. CDR3 sequence reads: CATSDRGKGADTQYF. CDR3 sequence (DNA): TGTGCCACCAGTGATCGAGGGAAGGGGGCAGATACGCAGTATTTT.

The V call is TRBV7-3, the J call TRBJ2-7; possibly TRBD1 for D (5 bases). Trimming pared 2 bases from V and 5 bases from J, leaving 10 bases between. This CDR3 spans 13 amino acids. In germline, CDR1 is SGHTA, CDR2 FQGTGA. CDR3 amino acids: CASSLQGNNEQYF. The CDR3 DNA sequence: TGTGCCAGCAGCTTACAGGGCAACAACGAGCAGTACTTC.

The CDR3 region is CASSHGRSSGNTIYF. For the CDR3, the DNA is TGTGCCAGCAGCCACGGCCGGAGCTCTGGAAACACCATATATTTT. The rearrangement joins TRBV3-1 (or the pseudogene TRBV3-2) to TRBJ1-3; no firm D call. Germline CDR1 LGHDT, CDR2 YNNKEL (reference sequence). CDR3 length: 15 residues. V was pared by 3 bases and J by 0 bases, with 9 bases between.

The chain recombines TRBV19 with TRBJ1-1, with D tentatively TRBD1 (5 bases). V was clipped by 10 bases and J by 0 bases, with 12 bases between them. Germline assignment: CDR1 LNHDA and CDR2 SQIVND (reference sequence). The CDR3 length is 13 residues. CDR3 bases: TGTGCCACAGAAGACAGAGTGAACACTGAAGCTTTCTTT. It specifies CATEDRVNTEAFF.

The gene calls are TRBV7-9 and TRBJ2-7; unclear D gene. Trimming pared 0 bases from V and 2 bases from J, leaving 5 bases between. In germline, CDR1 is SEHNR, CDR2 FQNEAQ (reference sequence). This CDR3 comprises 13 residues. The CDR3 is CASSLAPTYEQYF. The CDR3 bases are TGTGCCAGCAGCTTAGCTCCCACCTACGAGCAGTACTTC.

This chain links TRBV20-1 with TRBJ1-1; a possible D gene is TRBD1 (5 bases). This CDR3 comprises 13 residues. Germline CDR1 is DFQATT and CDR2 is SNEGSKA (reference sequence). V lost 3 bases, J lost 0 bases, and 8 bases lay in between. The CDR3 sequence is CSASGGLNTEAFF. CDR3 in DNA: TGCAGTGCTAGTGGGGGGTTGAACACTGAAGCTTTCTTT.

The chain links TRBV19 to TRBJ2-2; no clear D gene. Germline V gene data show CDR1 as LNHDA and CDR2 as SQIVND (reference sequence). Trimming pared 3 bases from V and 3 bases from J, leaving 8 bases between. The CDR3 is 14 residues long. This chain's CDR3 is CASSISLDTGELFF. The CDR3 nucleotides are TGTGCCAGTAGTATCAGCCTCGACACCGGGGAGCTGTTTTTT. The entire variable domain, with the rest obtained from reference TRBV19 and TRBJ2-2, is as follows: DGGITQSPKYLFRKEGQNVTLSCEQNLNHDAMYWYRQDPGQGLRLIYYSQIVNDFQKGDIAEGYSVSREKKESFPLTVTSAQKNPTAFYLCASSISLDTGELFFGEGSRLTVL.

The genes are TRBV7-3 and TRBJ2-5, with D hard to call. Looked up from germline, CDR1 is SGHTA and CDR2 is FQGTGA. CDR3 length: 14 residues. With 0 bases removed from V and 4 bases from J, the gap between germline ends came to 9 bases. CDR3: CASSLTGSRETQYF. CDR3 in DNA: TGTGCCAGCAGCTTAACTGGCAGCCGAGAGACCCAGTACTTC. Together with reference TRBV7-3 and TRBJ2-5, the CDR3 gives the full variable domain: GAGVSQTPSNKVTEKGKYVELRCDPISGHTALYWYRQSLGQGPEFLIYFQGTGAADDSGLPNDRFFAVRPEGSVSTLKIQRTERGDSAVYLCASSLTGSRETQYFGPGTRLLVL.

The rearrangement links TRBV9 to TRBJ2-7; D is unresolved. From germline, CDR1 is SGDLS and CDR2 YYNGEE. Trimming removed 1 base at V and 5 bases at J, with 10 bases between. The CDR3 runs to 13 residues. In DNA form, the CDR3 reads TGTGCCAGCAGCGTACGGCTAGACGACGAGCAGTACTTC. Protein sequence: CASSVRLDDEQYF.

The CDR3 here is CASRGRSRANTIYF. Here the CDR3 DNA reads TGTGCCAGCAGGGGCAGGAGCCGAGCAAACACCATATATTTT. The chain couples TRBV6-5 to TRBJ1-3, with D unresolved. Germline assignment: CDR1 MNHEY and CDR2 SVGAGI. The CDR3 is 14 amino acids. V was shortened by 6 bases and J by 6 bases, with 15 bases between the two germline ends.

CDR3 loop: CASSQVQVSYEQYF. Written as DNA, the CDR3 is TGCGCCAGCAGCCAAGTACAGGTCTCCTACGAGCAGTACTTC. This rearrangement joins TRBV4-1 to TRBJ2-7, with D tentatively TRBD1 (5 bases). Trimming took 1 base from V and 0 from J, leaving 7 bases between them. Germline CDR1 is MGHRA and CDR2 is YSYEKL. This CDR3 contains 14 residues.

The chain recombines TRBV3-1 (or the pseudogene TRBV3-2) with TRBJ2-7, with TRBD2 matching 14 bases. Germline CDR1 reads LGHDT; CDR2 reads YNNKEL (reference sequence). The CDR3 length is 17 residues. V was clipped by 2 bases and J by 1 base; unmatched bases: 4. CDR3 amino acids: CASSQPRTSGGSYEQYF. CDR3 sequence (DNA): TGTGCCAGCAGCCAACCCCGGACTAGCGGGGGGTCCTACGAGCAGTACTTC.

The chain employs TRBV29-1 and TRBJ1-2, with 10 bases aligning to TRBD1. Germline values: CDR1 SQVTM, CDR2 ANQGSEA. The CDR3 is 13 residues long. The trim removed 6 bases at V and 7 bases at J, leaving 8 bases unmatched. The DNA of the CDR3 is TGCAGCGTCTTTGACAGGGGGCGCGGTGGCTACACCTTC. This translates into CSVFDRGRGGYTF.

A few counts support this clone. V is TRBV10-1 and J is TRBJ2-1; D remains ambiguous. The V end lost 2 bases, the J end lost 9 bases, and 8 bases lay between the germline ends. This CDR3 contains 12 residues. CDR1 and CDR2 from the germline V gene are WNHNN and SYGVQD (reference sequence). In DNA form, the CDR3 reads TGCGCCAGCAGTGAGCAAATAACTGAGCAGTTCTTC. Protein product: CASSEQITEQFF.

Only a few counts were recorded for this clone. The V call is TRBV7-2, the J call TRBJ1-2, with 7 nucleotides matching TRBD1. CDR3 length: 15 residues. V lost 5 bases and J lost 2; bases outside the gene matches: 8. Per the germline V gene, CDR1 is SGHTA and CDR2 is FQGNSA. CDR3 residues: CASSPSGQANYGYTF. The CDR3 DNA reads as TGTGCCAGCAGCCCATCAGGACAGGCCAACTATGGCTACACCTTC.

The rearrangement uses TRBV27 and TRBJ2-2, with D unresolved. V gave up 4 bases and J gave up 2 bases, with 14 bases separating them. The CDR3 has 16 amino acids. The germline gives CDR1 MNHEY, CDR2 SMNVEV (reference sequence). The CDR3 nucleotides are TGTGCCAGCAGTTCCCCTTTCGGAAATAACACCGGGGAGCTGTTTTTT. Its protein product is CASSSPFGNNTGELFF.

This sequence joins TRBV24-1 and TRBJ2-3, with D possibly being TRBD2 (6 bases). Germline V gives CDR1 KGHDR, CDR2 SFDVKD. The CDR3 runs to 19 residues. V was shortened by 3 bases and J by 0 bases, with 21 bases between the two germline ends. Here the CDR3 reads CATSDPRQGGLRSTDTQYF. In DNA, the CDR3 is TGTGCCACCAGTGATCCTCGGCAGGGAGGACTTCGAAGCACAGATACGCAGTATTTT.